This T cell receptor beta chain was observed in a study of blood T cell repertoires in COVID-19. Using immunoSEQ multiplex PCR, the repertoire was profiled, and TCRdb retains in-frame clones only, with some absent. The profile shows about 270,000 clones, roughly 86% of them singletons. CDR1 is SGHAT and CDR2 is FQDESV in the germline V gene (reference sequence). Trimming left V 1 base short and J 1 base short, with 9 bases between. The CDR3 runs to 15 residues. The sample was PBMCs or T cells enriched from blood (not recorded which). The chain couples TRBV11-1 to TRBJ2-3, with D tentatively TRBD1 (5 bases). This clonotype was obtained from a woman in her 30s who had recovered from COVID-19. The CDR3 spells CASSLVGQRTDTQYF. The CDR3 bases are TGTGCCAGCAGCTTAGTAGGACAACGCACAGATACGCAGTATTTT.